Reported below is one T cell receptor (beta chain). The antigen is undetermined. The CDR3 consists of 11 residues. Trimming cost V 6 bases and J 11 bases; bases outside gene matches: 7. Germline CDR1 is DFQATT and CDR2 is SNEGSKA (reference sequence). Sequenced by immunoSEQ multiplex PCR; TCRdb stores in-frame clones only, minus some. The sample holds approximately 2,000,000 clones, 92% seen once. This entry belongs to a study of shared clonotypes between healthy human individuals. Study-wide results and limits: Shared across several donors were around 4.7% of the naive CD4 clonotypes. Generation probabilities were higher for clonotypes shared across all four sorted-subset donors than for unshared ones.

This chain uses TRBV20-1 with TRBJ2-3; 8 positions match TRBD1. Sequencing was carried out using naive CD4+ T cells from PBMCs. Subset given: CD45RA+ positively selected. This clonotype originated in a man aged 18-30 years in good health. Some clones in this sample may be carry-over from other donors' samples. CDR3 amino acids: CSAADRDKQYF. Written as DNA, the CDR3 is TGCAGTGCCGCGGACAGGGACAAGCAGTATTTT.